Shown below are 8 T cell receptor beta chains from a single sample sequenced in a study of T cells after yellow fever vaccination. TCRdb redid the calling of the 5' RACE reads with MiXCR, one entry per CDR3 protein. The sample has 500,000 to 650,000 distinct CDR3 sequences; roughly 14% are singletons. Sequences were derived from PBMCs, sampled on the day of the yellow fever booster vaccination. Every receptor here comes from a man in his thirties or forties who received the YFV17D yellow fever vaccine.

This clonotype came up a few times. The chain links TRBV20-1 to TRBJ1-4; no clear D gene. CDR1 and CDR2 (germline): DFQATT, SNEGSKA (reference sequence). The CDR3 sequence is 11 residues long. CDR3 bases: TGCAGCGTCGGATGGAATGAAAAACTGTTTTTT. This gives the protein CSVGWNEKLFF.

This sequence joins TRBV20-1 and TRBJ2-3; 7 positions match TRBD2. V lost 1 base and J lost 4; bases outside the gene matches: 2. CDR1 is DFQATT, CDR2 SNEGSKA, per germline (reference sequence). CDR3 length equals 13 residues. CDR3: CSARATSPDTQYF. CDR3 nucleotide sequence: TGCAGTGCTAGAGCGACTAGCCCAGATACGCAGTATTTT.

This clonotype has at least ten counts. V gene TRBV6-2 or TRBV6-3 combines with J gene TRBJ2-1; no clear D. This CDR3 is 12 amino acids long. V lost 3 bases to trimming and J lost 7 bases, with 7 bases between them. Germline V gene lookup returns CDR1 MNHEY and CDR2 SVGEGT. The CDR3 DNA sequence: TGTGCCAGCAGTTATCTTGGGAATGAGCAGTTCTTC. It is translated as CASSYLGNEQFF.

The CDR3 sequence is CSAKTGAGANVLTF. In nucleotides, the CDR3 is TGCAGTGCTAAAACGGGAGCAGGGGCCAACGTCCTGACTTTC. The genes are TRBV20-1 and TRBJ2-6; D might be TRBD2 (6 bases). Germline CDR1 and CDR2: DFQATT and SNEGSKA (reference sequence). This CDR3 region has 14 residues. V was trimmed by 4 bases and J by 4 bases, leaving 11 bases between them.

CDR3 protein: CASSLGGTGYEQYF. The CDR3 DNA follows: TGTGCCAGCAGTTTAGGCGGTACAGGGTACGAGCAGTACTTC. The chain has TRBV12-3 or TRBV12-4 and TRBJ2-7; D possibly corresponds to TRBD1 (6 bases). Between the trimmed V and J ends, which lost 1 base and 4 bases, there was a span of 11 bases. There are 14 residues in the CDR3.

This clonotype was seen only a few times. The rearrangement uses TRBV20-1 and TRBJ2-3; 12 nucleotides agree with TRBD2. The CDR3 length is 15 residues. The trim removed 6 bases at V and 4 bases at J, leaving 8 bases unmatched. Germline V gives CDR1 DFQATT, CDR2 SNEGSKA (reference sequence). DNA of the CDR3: TGCAGTGCAACCCGGACTAGCGGGAATGCAGATACGCAGTATTTT. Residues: CSATRTSGNADTQYF.

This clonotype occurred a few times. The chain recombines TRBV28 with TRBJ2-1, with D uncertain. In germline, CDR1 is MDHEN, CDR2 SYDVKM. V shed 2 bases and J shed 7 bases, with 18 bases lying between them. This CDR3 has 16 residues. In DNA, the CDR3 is TGTGCCAGCAGTTTACCACTCTGGCCATCCGGAAATGAGCAGTTCTTC. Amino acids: CASSLPLWPSGNEQFF.

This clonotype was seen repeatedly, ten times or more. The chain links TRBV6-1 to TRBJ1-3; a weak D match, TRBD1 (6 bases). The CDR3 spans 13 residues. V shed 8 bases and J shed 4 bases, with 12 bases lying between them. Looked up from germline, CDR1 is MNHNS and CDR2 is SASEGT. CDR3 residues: CASGTGFGNTIYF. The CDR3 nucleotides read TGTGCCAGCGGTACAGGGTTCGGAAACACCATATATTTT.